The 5 T cell receptor beta chains below all came from one sample that was sequenced in a study of identical twins. TCRdb reprocessed the 5' RACE reads with MiXCR, giving one entry per CDR3 protein. The sample has approximately 670,000 distinct CDR3 sequences, less than 7% seen once. Sequenced input: naive T cells sorted from blood. The receptor set was obtained from a man younger than 35 in good health.

The J gene is TRBJ2-2, the V gene TRBV14; perhaps TRBD1 as D (5 bases). V was shortened by 3 bases and J by 0 bases, with 8 bases between the two germline ends. The CDR3 spans 15 residues. Germline V gene lookup returns CDR1 SGHDN and CDR2 FVKESK. The CDR3 DNA reads as TGTGCCAGCAGCCATTGGGGCGCGAACACCGGGGAGCTGTTTTTT. Translated: CASSHWGANTGELFF.

This clonotype was counted between two and nine times. The chain combines TRBV6-1 with TRBJ1-6; D remains unclear. The germline V and J ends were trimmed by 7 bases and 7 bases, with 11 bases remaining between them. Looked up from germline, CDR1 is MNHNS and CDR2 is SASEGT. CDR3 size: 13 residues. CDR3 loop: CASKQTANSPLHF. CDR3 DNA: TGTGCCAGCAAACAGACTGCCAATTCACCCCTCCACTTT.

This clonotype came up many times. This rearrangement joins TRBV12-3 or TRBV12-4 to TRBJ2-7; D is possibly TRBD2 (6 bases). CDR3 length: 13 residues. Trimming took 5 bases from V and 0 from J, leaving 8 bases between them. The CDR3 nucleotides read TGTGCCAGCAGTCGGGGGTCCTCCTACGAGCAGTACGTC. It translates to CASSRGSSYEQYV.

Regarding this clonotype: This likely comes from a read error, as the CDR3 has no conserved phenylalanine or tryptophan at its end. No DNA is shown, since the ends of the CDR3 on it are uncertain; the CDR3 is the one TCRdb lists. The chain uses TRBV5-6 and TRBJ2-1; the table gives TRBD2 as D, unverified against the DNA. CDR1 is SGHDT, CDR2 YYEEEE, per germline. Including both end residues, the CDR3 is 12 amino acids long. The CDR3 protein is CASSFPSGGRDL.

The chain joins TRBV5-1 to TRBJ2-7, with TRBD2 matching over 9 bases. The ends lost 0 bases at V and 6 bases at J; junction bases unmatched: 10. Germline values: CDR1 SGHRS, CDR2 YFSETQ. The CDR3 is 16 amino acids. The CDR3 protein is CASSLGDSGSYSEQYF. CDR3 DNA: TGCGCCAGCAGCTTGGGTGATAGCGGGAGTTACTCCGAGCAGTACTTC. Complete variable domain (other parts from reference TRBV5-1 and TRBJ2-7): KAGVTQTPRYLIKTRGQQVTLSCSPISGHRSVSWYQQTPGQGLQFLFEYFSETQRNKGNFPGRFSGRQFSNSRSEMNVSTLELGDSALYLCASSLGDSGSYSEQYFGPGTRLTVT.